These T cell receptor beta chains were read from a single sample in a study of T cells after yellow fever vaccination. Each CDR3 protein is one row after TCRdb ran MiXCR on the 5' RACE reads. There are 25,000 to 35,000 distinct CDR3 sequences in the sample; over 5% occur only once, and 25% lies in the top ten. Sequenced material: PBMCs, either bulk or a sorted T-cell subset (CD4+, CD8+, memory, or dextramer-sorted; not recorded which), taken on the day of the yellow fever booster vaccination. These receptors were collected from a man younger than 40 who received the YFV17D yellow fever vaccine. CDR3s include the opening cysteine and the closing phenylalanine or tryptophan. Each record gives: V gene, J gene, D gene, clone size, CDR3 DNA, CDR3 protein. The D gene is left open where the match is weak. Size values are once, few and many counts, or a class for expanded clones, and some rows have none.

V: TRBV29-1; J: TRBJ1-4; D: TRBD1; size: many; DNA: TGCAGCGTTGCGGCTACAGGGGGTAATGAAAAACTGTTTTTT; CDR3: CSVAATGGNEKLFF
V: TRBV18; J: TRBJ1-1; D: .; size: many; DNA: TGTGCCAGCTCACCACGTGGAACCACGGACACTGAAGCTTTCTTT; CDR3: CASSPRGTTDTEAFF
V: TRBV27; J: TRBJ2-1; D: .; size: .; DNA: TGTGCCAGCAGTCTTACTCCCGGGACCAAGCAGTTCTTC; CDR3: CASSLTPGTKQFF
V: TRBV24-1; J: TRBJ2-1; D: .; size: many; DNA: TGTGCCACCAGTGATTGGGGAGAGCAGTTCTTC; CDR3: CATSDWGEQFF
V: TRBV25-1; J: TRBJ1-2; D: .; size: .; DNA: TGTGCCAGCAGTGAATTAGCGAGTCGGGGCTACACCTTC; CDR3: CASSELASRGYTF
V: TRBV6-4; J: TRBJ2-3; D: .; size: many; DNA: TGTGCCAGCAGTGACTCGGCTAGCGGAGGGGGAATTGATACGCAGTATTTT; CDR3: CASSDSASGGGIDTQYF
V: TRBV5-4; J: TRBJ2-2; D: TRBD2; size: few; DNA: TGTGCCAGCAGCTTGAGGACTAGCGGGATAAGCACCGGGGAGCTGTTTTTT; CDR3: CASSLRTSGISTGELFF
V: TRBV7-2; J: TRBJ2-5; D: .; size: many; DNA: TGTGCCAGCAGCCATGGGCGGGAGACCCAGTACTTC; CDR3: CASSHGRETQYF
V: TRBV5-6; J: TRBJ2-1; D: TRBD1; size: many; DNA: TGTGCCAGCAGCTTAGAGGACAGGGTTCTCACCGAGCAGTTCTTC; CDR3: CASSLEDRVLTEQFF
V: TRBV7-6; J: TRBJ2-2; D: .; size: many; DNA: TGTGCCAGCAGCGCCCAGGGGTCCGGGGAGCTGTTTTTT; CDR3: CASSAQGSGELFF
V: TRBV6-5; J: TRBJ1-1; D: .; size: many; DNA: TGTGCCAGCAGTTACTCGCCAGCGGACACTGAAGCTTTCTTT; CDR3: CASSYSPADTEAFF
V: TRBV5-5; J: TRBJ1-5; D: .; size: .; DNA: TGTGCCAGCAGCTTGGGGACAGCCATGAATCAGCCCCAGCATTTT; CDR3: CASSLGTAMNQPQHF
V: TRBV15; J: TRBJ2-1; D: .; size: many; DNA: TGTGCCACCAGCAGAGATCTCGAGGGCCCCCACAATGAGCAGTTCTTC; CDR3: CATSRDLEGPHNEQFF
V: TRBV5-1; J: TRBJ1-1; D: .; size: many; DNA: TGCGCCAGCAGCTTGTTTACAGCTGACACTGAAGCTTTCTTT; CDR3: CASSLFTADTEAFF
V: TRBV4-2; J: TRBJ2-7; D: .; size: .; DNA: TGTGCCAGCAGCCAAAATCTAATCAGGATAAAAACCTACGAGCAGTACTTC; CDR3: CASSQNLIRIKTYEQYF
V: TRBV20-1; J: TRBJ2-3; D: .; size: .; DNA: TGCAGTGCTACCGGGATCACAGATACGCAGTATTTT; CDR3: CSATGITDTQYF
V: TRBV29-1; J: TRBJ2-1; D: TRBD2; size: many; DNA: TGCAGCGTTGTCCGAGCGGGAGATGCTAGGGATGAGCAGTTCTTC; CDR3: CSVVRAGDARDEQFF
V: TRBV7-2; J: TRBJ2-7; D: .; size: few; DNA: TGTGCCAGCAGCTTAACCACCTACGAGCAGTACTTC; CDR3: CASSLTTYEQYF
V: TRBV11-2; J: TRBJ2-3; D: .; size: many; DNA: TGTGCCAGCAGCTTGACCGGGATAATTGTGTCAGATACGCAGTATTTT; CDR3: CASSLTGIIVSDTQYF
V: TRBV9; J: TRBJ2-7; D: TRBD2; size: many; DNA: TGTGCCAGCAGTGAAGGCGGGAGCTCCTACGAGCAGTACTTC; CDR3: CASSEGGSSYEQYF
V: TRBV7-6; J: TRBJ1-1; D: .; size: many; DNA: TGTGCCAGCAGCCCGTGGGGGCAGAACACTGAAGCTTTCTTT; CDR3: CASSPWGQNTEAFF
V: TRBV7-9; J: TRBJ1-5; D: TRBD1; size: medium-sized; DNA: TGTGCCAGCAGCACCGACAGGGACGCTGGGAGGGCCCAGCATTTT; CDR3: CASSTDRDAGRAQHF
V: TRBV19; J: TRBJ2-5; D: TRBD2; size: many; DNA: TGTGCCAGTAGTTCGACTAGCGGGAGTAGACAAGAGACCCAGTACTTC; CDR3: CASSSTSGSRQETQYF
V: TRBV27; J: TRBJ2-5; D: TRBD2; size: few; DNA: TGTGCCAGCAGTTTCGGGGGGGGGAACCAAGAGACCCAGTACTTC; CDR3: CASSFGGGNQETQYF
V: TRBV11-2; J: TRBJ1-1; D: .; size: few; DNA: TGTGCCAGCAGCTTAGTGTGGCGGGGTAGCAACACTGAAGCTTTCTTT; CDR3: CASSLVWRGSNTEAFF
V: TRBV28; J: TRBJ2-7; D: .; size: many; DNA: TGTGCCAGCAGTGGCGTCGGGGAAAATCCATACGAGCAGTACTTC; CDR3: CASSGVGENPYEQYF
V: TRBV7-2; J: TRBJ2-3; D: .; size: many; DNA: TGTGCCAGCAGCCTTCTAGGGGAAAATACGCAGTATTTT; CDR3: CASSLLGENTQYF
V: TRBV5-1; J: TRBJ2-7; D: .; size: many; DNA: TGCGCCAGCAGCCCCGACGACTACGAGCAGTACTTC; CDR3: CASSPDDYEQYF
V: TRBV20-1; J: TRBJ2-1; D: TRBD2; size: .; DNA: TGCAGTGCGGGAATAGCGGGAACCTACAATGAGCAGTTCTTC; CDR3: CSAGIAGTYNEQFF
V: TRBV16; J: TRBJ1-1; D: .; size: few; DNA: TGTGCCAGCAGCGGAAACGTGAACACTGAAGCTTTCTTT; CDR3: CASSGNVNTEAFF
V: TRBV6-5; J: TRBJ2-1; D: TRBD2; size: .; DNA: TGTGCCAGCAGAAAGACTAGCGGGAGTAGCTACAATGAGCAGTTCTTC; CDR3: CASRKTSGSSYNEQFF
V: TRBV20-1; J: TRBJ1-1; D: TRBD1; size: many; DNA: TGCAGTGCTAGAGATCCGGGACAGGGGGTAGAGACTGAAGCTTTCTTT; CDR3: CSARDPGQGVETEAFF
V: TRBV6-2/TRBV6-3; J: TRBJ1-5; D: .; size: few; DNA: TGTGCCAGTGAGGGTATTAATCAGCCCCAGCATTTT; CDR3: CASEGINQPQHF
V: TRBV3-1; J: TRBJ1-6; D: .; size: few; DNA: TGTGCCAGCAGCCAAGTCCGGGGACCCCTCCACTTT; CDR3: CASSQVRGPLHF
V: TRBV11-1; J: TRBJ2-7; D: .; size: .; DNA: TGTGCCAGCAGCCGCCGGAGGCCCCCCTACGAGCAGTACTTC; CDR3: CASSRRRPPYEQYF
V: TRBV6-2/TRBV6-3; J: TRBJ2-1; D: .; size: many; DNA: TGTGCCAGCAGTTACGGTGTGAACAATGAGCAGTTCTTC; CDR3: CASSYGVNNEQFF